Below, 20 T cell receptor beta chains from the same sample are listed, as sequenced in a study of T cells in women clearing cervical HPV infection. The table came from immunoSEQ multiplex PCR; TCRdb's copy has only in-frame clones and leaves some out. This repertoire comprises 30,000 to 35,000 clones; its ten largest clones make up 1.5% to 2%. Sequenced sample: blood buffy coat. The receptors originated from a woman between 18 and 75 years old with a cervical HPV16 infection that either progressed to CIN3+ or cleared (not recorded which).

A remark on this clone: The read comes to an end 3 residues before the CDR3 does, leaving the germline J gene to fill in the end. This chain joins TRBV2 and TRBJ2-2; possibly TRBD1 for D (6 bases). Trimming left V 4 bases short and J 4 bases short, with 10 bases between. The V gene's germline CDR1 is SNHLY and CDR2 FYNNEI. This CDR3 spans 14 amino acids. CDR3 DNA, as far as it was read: TGTGCCAGCAGTGGAGCACAGGGCACCGGGGAG. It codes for CASSGAQGTGE. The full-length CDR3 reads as CASSGAQGTGELFF.

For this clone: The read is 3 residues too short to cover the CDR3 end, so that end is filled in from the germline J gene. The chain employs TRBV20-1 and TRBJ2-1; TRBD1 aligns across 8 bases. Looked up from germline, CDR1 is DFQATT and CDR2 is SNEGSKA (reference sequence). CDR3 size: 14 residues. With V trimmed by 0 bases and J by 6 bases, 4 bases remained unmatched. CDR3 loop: CSAREDRASNEQFF. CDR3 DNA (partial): TGCAGTGCTAGAGAGGACAGGGCCAGCAATGAG.

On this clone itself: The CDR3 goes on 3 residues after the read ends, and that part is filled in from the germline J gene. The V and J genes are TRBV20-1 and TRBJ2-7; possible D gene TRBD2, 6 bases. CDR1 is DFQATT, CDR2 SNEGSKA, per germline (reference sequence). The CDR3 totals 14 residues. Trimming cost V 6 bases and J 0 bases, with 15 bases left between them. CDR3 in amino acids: CSAQGPAGSYEQYF. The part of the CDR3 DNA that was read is TGCAGTGCCCAGGGCCCAGCGGGCTCCTACGAG.

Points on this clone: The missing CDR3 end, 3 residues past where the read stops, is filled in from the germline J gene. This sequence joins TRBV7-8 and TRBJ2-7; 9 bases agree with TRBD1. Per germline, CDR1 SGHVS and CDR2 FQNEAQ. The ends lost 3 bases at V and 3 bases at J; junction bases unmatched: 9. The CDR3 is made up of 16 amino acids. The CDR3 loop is CASSLPTGGLGYEQYF. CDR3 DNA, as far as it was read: TGTGCCAGCAGCTTGCCCACAGGGGGCTTAGGCTACGAG.

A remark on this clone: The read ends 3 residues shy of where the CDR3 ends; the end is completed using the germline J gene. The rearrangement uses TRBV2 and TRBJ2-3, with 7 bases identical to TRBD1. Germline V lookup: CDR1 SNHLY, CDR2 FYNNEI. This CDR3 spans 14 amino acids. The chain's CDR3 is CASSDRGYNQPQYF. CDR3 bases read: TGTGCCAGCAGTGACAGGGGGTACAATCAGCCG.

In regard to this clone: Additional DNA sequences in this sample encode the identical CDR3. CDR3 loop: CASSPGTGGGYEQYF. The part of the CDR3 DNA that was read is TGTGCCAGCTCCCCAGGGACAGGGGGCGGATACGAG. This rearrangement joins TRBV18 to TRBJ2-7, with 12 bases fitting TRBD1. The observed sequence ends 3 residues before the CDR3 terminus, with the missing tail filled in from the germline J gene. J was trimmed by 4 bases and V by 6 bases; bases with no gene match: 7. The CDR3 has 15 residues. Germline lookup yields CDR1 KGHSH and CDR2 LQKENI. Full variable domain (missing parts from reference TRBV18 and TRBJ2-7): NAGVMQNPRHLVRRRGQEARLRCSPMKGHSHVYWYRQLPEEGLKFMVYLQKENIIDESGMPKERFSAEFPKEGPSILRIQQVVRGDSAAYFCASSPGTGGGYEQYFGPGTRLTVT.

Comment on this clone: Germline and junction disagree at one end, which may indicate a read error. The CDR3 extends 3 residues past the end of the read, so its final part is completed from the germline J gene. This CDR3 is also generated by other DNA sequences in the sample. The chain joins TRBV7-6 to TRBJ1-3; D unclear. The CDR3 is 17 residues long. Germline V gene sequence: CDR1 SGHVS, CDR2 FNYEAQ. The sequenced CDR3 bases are TGTGCCAGCAGCGGCCGAAACTCAGGAAGCTCTGGAAACACG. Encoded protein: CASSGRNSGSSGNT. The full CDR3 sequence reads CASSGRNSGSSGNTIYF.

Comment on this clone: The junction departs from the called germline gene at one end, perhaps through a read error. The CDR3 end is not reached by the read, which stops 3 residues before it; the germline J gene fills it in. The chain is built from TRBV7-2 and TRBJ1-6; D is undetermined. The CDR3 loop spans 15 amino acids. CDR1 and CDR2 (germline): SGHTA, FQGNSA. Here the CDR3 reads CASSLPSGYYSPLHF. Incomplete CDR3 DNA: TGTGCCAGCAGCTTACCCTCAGGCTATTATTCACCC. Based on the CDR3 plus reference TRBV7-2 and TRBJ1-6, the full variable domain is GAGVSQSPSNKVTEKGKDVELRCDPISGHTALYWYRQSLGQGLEFLIYFQGNSAPDKSGLPSDRFSAERTGGSVSTLTIQRTQQEDSAVYLCASSLPSGYYSPLHFGNGTRLTVT.

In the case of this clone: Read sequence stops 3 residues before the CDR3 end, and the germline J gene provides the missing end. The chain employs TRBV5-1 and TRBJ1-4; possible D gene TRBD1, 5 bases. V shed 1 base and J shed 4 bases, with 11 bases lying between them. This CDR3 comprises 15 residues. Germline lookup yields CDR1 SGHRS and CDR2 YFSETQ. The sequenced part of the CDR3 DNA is TGCGCCAGCAGCTTGCAGGCAGGGCATAATGAAAAA. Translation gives CASSLQAGHNEK. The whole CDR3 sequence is CASSLQAGHNEKLFF.

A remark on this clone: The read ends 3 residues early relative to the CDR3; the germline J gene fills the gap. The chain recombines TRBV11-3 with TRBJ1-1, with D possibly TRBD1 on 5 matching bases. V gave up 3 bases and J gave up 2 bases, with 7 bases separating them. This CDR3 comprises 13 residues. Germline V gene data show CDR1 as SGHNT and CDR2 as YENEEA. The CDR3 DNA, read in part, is TGTGCCAGCAGCTTTACAGGAAACACTGAA. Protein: CASSFTGNTE. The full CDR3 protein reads CASSFTGNTEAFF. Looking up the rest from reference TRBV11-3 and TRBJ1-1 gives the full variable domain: EAGVVQSPRYKIIEKKQPVAFWCNPISGHNTLYWYLQNLGQGPELLIRYENEEAVDDSQLPKDRFSAERLKGVDSTLKIQPAELGDSAVYLCASSFTGNTEAFFGQGTRLTVV.

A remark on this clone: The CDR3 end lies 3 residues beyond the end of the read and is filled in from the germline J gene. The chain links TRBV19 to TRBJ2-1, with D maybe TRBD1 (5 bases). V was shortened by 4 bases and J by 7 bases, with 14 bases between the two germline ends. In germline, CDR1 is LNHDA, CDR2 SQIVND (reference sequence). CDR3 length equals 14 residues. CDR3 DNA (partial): TGTGCCAGTAGTACCCAGGGCCTTAGGAATGAG. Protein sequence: CASSTQGLRNE. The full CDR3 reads CASSTQGLRNEQFF.

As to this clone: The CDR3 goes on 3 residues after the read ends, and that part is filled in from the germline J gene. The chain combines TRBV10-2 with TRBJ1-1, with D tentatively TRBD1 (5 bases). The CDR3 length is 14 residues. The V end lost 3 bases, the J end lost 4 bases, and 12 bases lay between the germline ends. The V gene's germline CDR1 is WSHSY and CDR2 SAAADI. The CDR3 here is CASSERAGFTEAFF. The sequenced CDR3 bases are TGCGCCAGCAGTGAACGTGCAGGGTTCACTGAA.

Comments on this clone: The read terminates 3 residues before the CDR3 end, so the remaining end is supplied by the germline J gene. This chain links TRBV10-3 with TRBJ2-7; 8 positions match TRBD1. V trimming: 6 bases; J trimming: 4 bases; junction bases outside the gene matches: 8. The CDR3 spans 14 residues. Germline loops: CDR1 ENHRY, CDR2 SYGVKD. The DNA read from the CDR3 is TGTGCCATCAGGCAGACAGGGGTCAAGTACGAG. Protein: CAIRQTGVKYE. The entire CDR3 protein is CAIRQTGVKYEQYF.

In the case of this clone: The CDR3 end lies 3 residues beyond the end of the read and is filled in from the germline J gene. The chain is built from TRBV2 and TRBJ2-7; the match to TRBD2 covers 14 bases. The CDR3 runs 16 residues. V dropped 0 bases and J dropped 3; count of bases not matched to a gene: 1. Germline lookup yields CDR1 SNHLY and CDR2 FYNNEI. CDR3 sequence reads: CASSEAGLAGGYEQYF. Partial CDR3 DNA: TGTGCCAGCAGTGAAGCCGGACTAGCGGGAGGCTACGAG.

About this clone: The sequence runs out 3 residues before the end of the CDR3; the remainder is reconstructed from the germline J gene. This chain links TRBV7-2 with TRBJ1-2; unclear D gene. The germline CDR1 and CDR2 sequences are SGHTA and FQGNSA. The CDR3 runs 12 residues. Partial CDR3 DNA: TGTGCCAGCAGCTTACAGGAGTCTCAC. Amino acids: CASSLQESH. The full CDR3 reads CASSLQESHYTF.

The CDR3 DNA, read in part, is TGTGCCAGCAGTGAAAGACAGGGAGGGACAGATACG. Its translation: CASSERQGGTDT. The entire CDR3 is CASSERQGGTDTQYF. V usage is TRBV6-1 and J usage is TRBJ2-3, with D tentatively TRBD1 or TRBD2 (7 bases each). The read terminates 3 residues ahead of where the CDR3 ends, so the germline J gene completes it. The CDR3 runs to 15 residues. Germline V gives CDR1 MNHNS, CDR2 SASEGT. With 2 bases removed from V and 3 bases from J, the gap between germline ends came to 12 bases.

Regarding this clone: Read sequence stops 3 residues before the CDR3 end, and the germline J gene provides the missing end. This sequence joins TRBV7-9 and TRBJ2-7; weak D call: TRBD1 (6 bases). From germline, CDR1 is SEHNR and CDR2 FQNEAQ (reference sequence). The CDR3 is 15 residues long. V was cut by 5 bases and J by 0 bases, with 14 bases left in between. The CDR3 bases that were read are TGTGCCAGCAGCCCCCAGGGGACGGCCTCCTACGAG. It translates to CASSPQGTASYE. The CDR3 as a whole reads CASSPQGTASYEQYF.

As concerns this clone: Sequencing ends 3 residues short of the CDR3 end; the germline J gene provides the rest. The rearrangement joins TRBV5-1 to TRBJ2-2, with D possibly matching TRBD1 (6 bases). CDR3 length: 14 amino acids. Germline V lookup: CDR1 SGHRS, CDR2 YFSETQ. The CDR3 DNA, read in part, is TGCGCCAGTAGCGTCCGTGACAGGAGCTCACCG. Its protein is CASSVRDRSSP. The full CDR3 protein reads CASSVRDRSSPLFF.

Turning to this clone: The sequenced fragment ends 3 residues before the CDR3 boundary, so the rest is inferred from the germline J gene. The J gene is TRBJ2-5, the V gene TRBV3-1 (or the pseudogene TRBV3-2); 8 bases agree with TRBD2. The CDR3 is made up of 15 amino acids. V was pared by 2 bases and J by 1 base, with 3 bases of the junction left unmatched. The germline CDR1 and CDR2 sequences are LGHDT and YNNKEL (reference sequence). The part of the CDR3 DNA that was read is TGTGCCAGCAGCCAATTACTAGCGGTCCAAGAGACC. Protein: CASSQLLAVQET. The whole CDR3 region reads CASSQLLAVQETQYF.

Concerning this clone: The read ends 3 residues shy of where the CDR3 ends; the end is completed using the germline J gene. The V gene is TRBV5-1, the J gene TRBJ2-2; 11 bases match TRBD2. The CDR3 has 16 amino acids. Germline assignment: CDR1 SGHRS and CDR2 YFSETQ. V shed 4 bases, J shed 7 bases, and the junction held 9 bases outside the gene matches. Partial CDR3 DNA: TGCGCCAGCAGCCCACAAGGGACTAGCGGTAACGGGGAG. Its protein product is CASSPQGTSGNGE. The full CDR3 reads CASSPQGTSGNGELFF.